This TCR beta chain appears in the sequencing data of a study of T cell repertoires in cytomegalovirus infection. Study-wide context: Researchers turned to recently identified HLA-C-restricted CMV epitopes as well as well-studied HLA-B-restricted ones. It can be stated that public TCR beta signatures indicated CMV infection as well as a matching HLA type.

Concerning this clonotype: Its antigen is undetermined.

Study findings and constraints: The response measured ex vivo was dominated by TCR beta clonotypes (HLA-C-restricted and CMV-specific). Carriage of CMV together with the relevant HLA was identifiable through cumulative public TCR beta family frequency.

TCRdb processed the reads anew with MiXCR; each CDR3 protein has one entry. The sample carries hundreds of thousands of distinct CDR3 sequences, about 30% recorded once. V lost 0 bases to trimming and J lost 5 bases; unmatched junction nucleotides: 30. The CDR3 loop spans 24 amino acids. The sequence came from a human donor in good health (CMV status not recorded). Some clones in this sample may be carry-over from other donors' samples. The sequencing used cultured PBMCs, collected from culture after CMV antigen stimulation. The rearrangement links TRBV6-7 to TRBJ1-5, with 8 positions matching TRBD1. TRBV6-7 is an open reading frame, and its role is uncertain. The CDR3 region is CASSYSSVDRPAESDRGRDQPQHF. The CDR3 bases are TGTGCCAGCAGTTACTCAAGTGTCGATCGACCAGCCGAGAGCGACAGGGGAAGGGATCAGCCCCAGCATTTT.